These 9 T cell receptor beta chains originate from one sample sequenced in a study of blood T cell repertoires in COVID-19. Libraries were prepared by immunoSEQ multiplex PCR; TCRdb keeps only in-frame clonotypes and omits some of them. Seen here are roughly 200,000 clones, about 80% observed once, and the top ten hold about 7.8%. What was sequenced was peripheral blood. The receptor source for this set is a woman aged 80 or older with COVID-19, enrolled during active disease.

The gene calls are TRBV7-8 and TRBJ1-3, with 9 nucleotides matching TRBD1. Germline values: CDR1 SGHVS, CDR2 FQNEAQ. This CDR3 is 16 amino acids long. J lost 2 bases, V lost 5 bases, and 7 bases had no gene match. For the CDR3, the DNA is TGTGCCAGCAGCATAACCGGGACAGGGCCTGGAAACACCATATATTTT. Encoded protein: CASSITGTGPGNTIYF.

This sequence joins TRBV2 and TRBJ1-5; D is perhaps TRBD1 (5 bases). The CDR3 contains 15 residues. Germline lookup yields CDR1 SNHLY and CDR2 FYNNEI. Trimming left V 2 bases short and J 3 bases short, with 11 bases between. CDR3 nucleotide sequence: TGTGCCAGCAGTGAATTTTCCAGGGCCAATCAGCCCCAGCATTTT. This translates into CASSEFSRANQPQHF.

This clone was recorded a few times. The CDR3 reads CASSPTGQGTNEQFF. In DNA, the CDR3 is TGTGCCAGCAGCCCTACGGGACAGGGGACGAATGAGCAGTTCTTC. V and J are TRBV11-3 and TRBJ2-1; TRBD1 aligns across 10 bases. The germline V gene has CDR1 SGHNT and CDR2 YENEEA. V trimming: 5 bases; J trimming: 7 bases; junction bases outside the gene matches: 8. The CDR3 is 15 residues long.

The chain combines TRBV12-5 with TRBJ1-2, with a tentative D call TRBD1 (6 bases). The CDR3 has 13 residues. From germline, CDR1 is LGHNT and CDR2 FRNRAP. The V end was cut by 10 bases, the J end by 0 bases, with 12 bases between. The CDR3 DNA reads as TGTGCTACTCAGGACAGCTCTAACTATGGCTACACCTTC. This gives the protein CATQDSSNYGYTF.

The chain has TRBV6-5 and TRBJ1-6; weak D call: TRBD1 (5 bases). Germline values: CDR1 MNHEY, CDR2 SVGAGI. The V end was cut by 7 bases, the J end by 7 bases, with 11 bases between. The CDR3 totals 13 residues. CDR3 residues: CASTPGGNSPLHF. The CDR3, as DNA: TGTGCCAGCACCCCTGGGGGGAATTCACCCCTCCACTTT.

The chain is built from TRBV6-6 and TRBJ1-1, with D possibly being TRBD1 (6 bases). Germline CDR1 MNHNY, CDR2 SVGAGI (reference sequence). Trimming removed 6 bases at V and 1 base at J, with 15 bases between. This CDR3 spans 15 amino acids. The CDR3 sequence: CASSYPTQGNTEAFF. For the CDR3, the DNA is TGTGCCAGCAGCTATCCCACACAGGGGAACACTGAAGCTTTCTTT.

The chain carries TRBV18 and TRBJ2-1, with 8 bases lining up with TRBD2. CDR3 length: 15 amino acids. Trimming at V came to 0 bases and at J to 10 bases, leaving 8 bases not matched to a gene. Germline V lookup: CDR1 KGHSH, CDR2 LQKENI. In DNA, the CDR3 is TGTGCCAGCTCACCACCGAGCGGGGGTAATTGGGAGCAGTTCTTC. Translation: CASSPPSGGNWEQFF.

The chain links TRBV12-3 or TRBV12-4 to TRBJ2-7; no definite D call. The V end lost 2 bases, the J end lost 2 bases, and 7 bases lay between the germline ends. This CDR3 contains 13 residues. As DNA, the CDR3 is TGTGCCAGCAGTTTATCCGTTACCTACGAGCAGTACTTC. It yields the protein CASSLSVTYEQYF.

Only one count was recorded for this clone. The chain recombines TRBV28 with TRBJ1-5, with D maybe TRBD1 (5 bases). CDR1 and CDR2 (germline): MDHEN, SYDVKM. V lost 4 bases to trimming and J lost 7 bases, with 17 bases between them. This CDR3 region has 15 residues. Here the CDR3 reads CASSSGTGGQQPQHF. DNA of the CDR3: TGTGCCAGCAGTTCCGGGACGGGAGGGCAACAGCCCCAGCATTTT.